The source of this T cell receptor (beta chain) is a study of blood T cell repertoires in COVID-19. V was clipped by 4 bases and J by 4 bases, with 17 bases between them. This CDR3 spans 15 amino acids. The V gene's germline CDR1 is SGHRS and CDR2 YFSETQ. Sequencing used immunoSEQ multiplex PCR; TCRdb keeps in-frame clones, though not all of them. The sample has 200,000 to 250,000 clones, over 80% seen once; the top ten hold roughly 1.3%. The TCR sequence derives from a woman aged 30 to 39 with COVID-19, enrolled during active disease. The chain has TRBV5-1 and TRBJ1-1; D uncertain. Sequencing was carried out using peripheral blood. DNA for the CDR3: TGCGCCAGCAGCCGGGCAGTAGGCAGCGGCACTGAAGCTTTCTTT. Encoded protein: CASSRAVGSGTEAFF. Combining the CDR3 with reference TRBV5-1 and TRBJ1-1 gives the whole variable domain KAGVTQTPRYLIKTRGQQVTLSCSPISGHRSVSWYQQTPGQGLQFLFEYFSETQRNKGNFPGRFSGRQFSNSRSEMNVSTLELGDSALYLCASSRAVGSGTEAFFGQGTRLTVV.